The 18 T cell receptor beta chains below all came from one sample that was sequenced in a study of blood T cell repertoires in COVID-19. Sequencing used immunoSEQ multiplex PCR; TCRdb keeps in-frame clones, though not all of them. The sample holds fewer than 250,000 clones, 88% seen once. What was sequenced was peripheral blood. Receptor source: a man aged 70 or older with acute or convalescent COVID-19.

The V and J genes are TRBV28 and TRBJ1-3; D is undetermined. The CDR3 contains 14 residues. Trimming pared 6 bases from V and 2 bases from J, leaving 11 bases between. Germline values: CDR1 MDHEN, CDR2 SYDVKM. The CDR3 DNA follows: TGTGCCAGCAGAGGGTCGGGAACTGGAAACACCATATATTTT. Translation gives CASRGSGTGNTIYF.

CDR3 sequence: CASSPPGLPEGNEQFF. The CDR3 nucleotides are TGTGCCAGCTCACCACCGGGACTACCCGAGGGCAATGAGCAGTTCTTC. The V and J genes are TRBV18 and TRBJ2-1; 7 nucleotides agree with TRBD2. With 0 bases clipped from V and 6 bases from J, the junction kept 8 bases outside the gene matches. CDR3 length: 16 residues. Germline V CDR1 and CDR2: KGHSH, LQKENI.

The chain couples TRBV20-1 to TRBJ2-4; 11 bases match TRBD2. Germline-derived CDR1 and CDR2 are DFQATT and SNEGSKA (reference sequence). V lost 3 bases, J lost 6 bases, and 16 bases stayed unmatched. This CDR3 contains 18 residues. CDR3 DNA: TGCAGTGCTAGTAGCGGGAGGGCCGCGGGGTTTGGCGGAAACATTCAGTACTTC. Encoded protein: CSASSGRAAGFGGNIQYF.

The V call is TRBV7-3, the J call TRBJ2-2; 11 positions agree with TRBD1. After removal of 5 bases from V and 7 bases from J, the junction contained 6 bases not matched to a gene. Germline-derived CDR1 and CDR2 are SGHTA and FQGTGA. The CDR3 has 15 residues. The CDR3 nucleotides are TGTGCCAGCAGCCCGGGGACAGGGGGATTCGGGGAGCTGTTTTTT. Translated, it gives CASSPGTGGFGELFF. The full variable domain, in which reference TRBV7-3 and TRBJ2-2 provide the parts outside the CDR3, is GAGVSQTPSNKVTEKGKYVELRCDPISGHTALYWYRQSLGQGPEFLIYFQGTGAADDSGLPNDRFFAVRPEGSVSTLKIQRTERGDSAVYLCASSPGTGGFGELFFGEGSRLTVL.

This clone has only a few counts. The genes are TRBV4-2 and TRBJ2-2; weak D call: TRBD1 (6 bases). The germline V gene has CDR1 LGHNA and CDR2 YNFKEQ. The CDR3 is made up of 16 amino acids. V was shortened by 1 base and J by 4 bases, with 13 bases between the two germline ends. The CDR3 DNA follows: TGTGCCAGCAGCCAAGGGGGGCTCTCGGGCACCGGGGAGCTGTTTTTT. It specifies CASSQGGLSGTGELFF.

The chain couples TRBV9 to TRBJ1-6, with TRBD1 identical over 7 bases. V shed 3 bases, J shed 4 bases, and the junction held 7 bases outside the gene matches. The CDR3 covers 16 residues. The germline V gene encodes CDR1 SGDLS and CDR2 YYNGEE. CDR3 amino acids: CASSGDSPPYNSPLHF. In DNA, the CDR3 is TGTGCCAGCAGCGGGGACAGCCCCCCATATAATTCACCCCTCCACTTT. Complete variable domain (other parts from reference TRBV9 and TRBJ1-6): DSGVTQTPKHLITATGQRVTLRCSPRSGDLSVYWYQQSLDQGLQFLIQYYNGEERAKGNILERFSAQQFPDLHSELNLSSLELGDSALYFCASSGDSPPYNSPLHFGNGTRLTVT.

CDR3 sequence (DNA): TGTGCCAGCAGCCAAGAGTCCCGCGGCCACTGGTACCAAGAGACCCAGTACTTC. Its protein product is CASSQESRGHWYQETQYF. The V and J genes are TRBV14 and TRBJ2-5; no clear D gene. The CDR3 runs to 18 residues. The V gene's germline CDR1 is SGHDN and CDR2 FVKESK. V lost 0 bases and J lost 0, with 17 bases in between.

V usage is TRBV7-2 and J usage is TRBJ2-3, with TRBD2 matching over 12 bases. Per germline, CDR1 SGHTA and CDR2 FQGNSA. The CDR3 length is 15 residues. Germline trimming cut 1 base from V and 8 bases from J; bases unmatched to any gene: 4. The chain's CDR3 is CASSLELAGGGTQYF. The CDR3 region has the DNA TGTGCCAGCAGCTTAGAGCTAGCGGGAGGGGGTACGCAGTATTTT.

V and J are TRBV18 and TRBJ2-1; D perhaps matches TRBD1 (6 bases). Germline-derived CDR1 and CDR2 are KGHSH and LQKENI. V dropped 4 bases and J dropped 10 bases, with 11 bases sitting between them. This CDR3 spans 12 amino acids. The CDR3 region is CASSLRGEEQFF. The CDR3 DNA reads TGTGCCAGCTCACTCAGGGGTGAGGAGCAGTTCTTC.

The rearrangement links TRBV5-1 to TRBJ2-7; D is uncertain. This CDR3 spans 16 amino acids. Germline V lookup: CDR1 SGHRS, CDR2 YFSETQ. The V gene lost 2 bases and the J gene lost 1 base, with 16 bases spanning the gap. The CDR3 loop is CASSLGVRRRSYEQYF. The CDR3 DNA reads TGCGCCAGCAGCTTAGGCGTCCGGAGAAGATCCTACGAGCAGTACTTC.

The chain links TRBV2 to TRBJ1-2; 9 positions agree with TRBD1. J gave up 2 bases and V 5 bases, and 3 bases lay outside the gene matches. This CDR3 has 14 residues. The germline CDR1 and CDR2 sequences are SNHLY and FYNNEI. CDR3 in amino acids: CASSLTGGNYGYTF. The CDR3 DNA sequence: TGTGCCAGCAGTCTGACAGGGGGAAACTATGGCTACACCTTC. Full variable domain (outside the CDR3, taken from reference TRBV2 and TRBJ1-2): EPEVTQTPSHQVTQMGQEVILRCVPISNHLYFYWYRQILGQKVEFLVSFYNNEISEKSEIFDDQFSVERPDGSNFTLKIRSTKLEDSAMYFCASSLTGGNYGYTFGSGTRLTVV.

The chain has TRBV28 and TRBJ1-5; D is unresolved. CDR1 is MDHEN and CDR2 is SYDVKM in the germline V gene. This CDR3 region has 14 residues. Trimming took 2 bases from V and 4 from J, leaving 9 bases between them. The CDR3 nucleotides are TGTGCCAGCAGTTTAGGCGGAGATAATCAGCCCCAGCATTTT. Its translation: CASSLGGDNQPQHF.

This rearrangement joins TRBV7-2 to TRBJ2-5, with D perhaps matching TRBD2 (6 bases). V lost 4 bases and J 2 bases, leaving 8 bases between the germline ends. In germline, CDR1 is SGHTA, CDR2 FQGNSA. This CDR3 comprises 13 residues. The CDR3 spells CASSYGGQETQYF. The CDR3 nucleotides are TGTGCCAGCAGCTACGGGGGACAAGAGACCCAGTACTTC.

The genes are TRBV10-3 and TRBJ1-1; tentative D call: TRBD1 (5 bases). The germline CDR1 and CDR2 sequences are ENHRY and SYGVKD. The CDR3 contains 14 residues. V lost 2 bases and J 2 bases, leaving 9 bases between the germline ends. The CDR3 region has the DNA TGTGCCATCAGTGAGAGGACACCAAACACTGAAGCTTTCTTT. Amino acids: CAISERTPNTEAFF.

The genes are TRBV12-3 or TRBV12-4 and TRBJ1-2; D is unresolved. The V gene lost 1 base and the J gene lost 2 bases, with 5 bases spanning the gap. The CDR3 sequence is 13 residues long. The CDR3 is CASSLVQNYGYTF. CDR3 coding DNA: TGTGCCAGCAGTTTAGTACAGAACTATGGCTACACCTTC.

The chain joins TRBV9 to TRBJ2-3; TRBD2 aligns across 7 bases. Germline-derived CDR1 and CDR2 are SGDLS and YYNGEE. The CDR3 has 17 amino acids. Germline trimming cut 2 bases from V and 0 bases from J; bases unmatched to any gene: 9. In DNA form, the CDR3 reads TGTGCCAGCAGCGTTAGCGGGTACTCCCCTAGCACAGATACGCAGTATTTT. Translated: CASSVSGYSPSTDTQYF.

The chain employs TRBV28 and TRBJ2-3, with 10 positions matching TRBD2. The CDR3 runs 16 residues. CDR1 MDHEN and CDR2 SYDVKM come from the germline V gene. The V gene end was trimmed by 8 bases and the J gene end by 2 bases; junction bases not matched to a gene: 10. In DNA form, the CDR3 reads TGTGCCAGCCCCCCAACCAGCGGGAGGGCCACAGATACGCAGTATTTT. Protein: CASPPTSGRATDTQYF.

This chain links TRBV30 with TRBJ1-1, with 9 positions matching TRBD1. CDR1 is GTSNPN and CDR2 is SVGIG in the germline V gene (reference sequence). The CDR3 has 15 amino acids. V shed 2 bases and J 9 bases; nucleotides not matched to a gene: 13. The CDR3 here is CAWSLRTGVWSQAFF. The CDR3 DNA sequence: TGTGCCTGGAGTTTACGGACAGGGGTATGGTCTCAAGCTTTCTTT.